The 26 T cell receptor beta chains below were found in one sample sequenced in a study of blood T cell repertoires in COVID-19. Sequencing was performed with immunoSEQ multiplex PCR; in TCRdb, only in-frame clones are kept and a portion is missing. This sample has 100,000 or so clones; over 85% occur once, and the top ten carry more than 5%. Sequences were obtained from peripheral blood. The receptors here all came from a man in his 70s with acute or convalescent COVID-19.

The V gene is TRBV7-9, the J gene TRBJ2-7, with TRBD2 matching 14 bases. Germline values: CDR1 SEHNR, CDR2 FQNEAQ (reference sequence). J lost 6 bases, V lost 6 bases, and 4 bases had no gene match. The CDR3 sequence is 14 residues long. The CDR3 here is CASSPGTSGSEQYF. In nucleotides, the CDR3 is TGTGCCAGCAGTCCTGGGACTAGCGGGAGCGAGCAGTACTTC.

On this clone itself: The junction does not match germline at one end; this may be a read error. The CDR3 sequence: CASSVAGGSTDTQYF. CDR3 DNA sequence: TGTGCCAGCAGCGTAGCGGGGGGGAGCACAGATACGCAGTATTTT. The chain combines TRBV7-8 with TRBJ2-3; 11 nucleotides agree with TRBD2. The CDR3 covers 15 residues. Per the germline V gene, CDR1 is SGHVS and CDR2 is FQNEAQ.

The chain links TRBV28 to TRBJ2-3, with 8 bases matching TRBD2. Germline trimming cut 8 bases from V and 2 bases from J; bases unmatched to any gene: 9. Germline loops: CDR1 MDHEN, CDR2 SYDVKM. The CDR3 runs 15 residues. The CDR3 loop is CASQLSGMNTDTQYF. The CDR3 DNA reads as TGTGCCAGCCAACTTAGCGGGATGAACACAGATACGCAGTATTTT.

The chain employs TRBV3-1 (or the pseudogene TRBV3-2) and TRBJ2-3; D gene uncertain. V lost 4 bases, J lost 6 bases, and 8 bases lay in between. Germline V gene sequence: CDR1 LGHDT, CDR2 YNNKEL (reference sequence). The CDR3 is 12 amino acids. Here the CDR3 DNA reads TGTGCCAGCAGCCCTACTACGGATACGCAGTATTTT. It specifies CASSPTTDTQYF.

J is TRBJ2-3 and V is TRBV4-1; no reliable D call. Trimming removed 1 base at V and 6 bases at J, with 5 bases between. CDR3 size: 12 residues. Germline V gene sequence: CDR1 MGHRA, CDR2 YSYEKL. The CDR3 sequence is CASSQAEDTQYF. The CDR3 DNA reads TGCGCCAGCAGCCAAGCGGAGGATACGCAGTATTTT.

The rearrangement joins TRBV2 to TRBJ1-4; TRBD1 is a possible D gene (5 bases). V lost 3 bases and J lost 8, with 13 bases in between. The CDR3 is made up of 14 amino acids. CDR1 and CDR2 from the germline V gene are SNHLY and FYNNEI. In nucleotides, the CDR3 is TGTGCCAGCAGTGACCAGGGTTCCTACGAAAAACTGTTTTTT. This codes for CASSDQGSYEKLFF.

This sequence joins TRBV5-1 and TRBJ1-2; a weak D match, TRBD1 (6 bases). Germline V CDR1 and CDR2: SGHRS, YFSETQ. This CDR3 contains 14 residues. Trimming took 4 bases from V and 3 from J, leaving 13 bases between them. In DNA, the CDR3 is TGCGCCAGCAGCACACACAGGGCCGACTATGGCTACACCTTC. Translating gives CASSTHRADYGYTF.

The rearrangement joins TRBV7-2 to TRBJ2-3, with TRBD2 matching 9 bases. The CDR3 consists of 15 residues. The J segment lost 1 base and the V segment lost 3 bases, leaving 2 bases of the junction unmatched. Germline CDR1 SGHTA, CDR2 FQGNSA. CDR3 protein: CASSLKRGGTDTQYF. The CDR3 DNA is TGTGCCAGCAGCTTGAAGCGGGGGGGCACAGATACGCAGTATTTT. The whole variable domain, filled in from reference TRBV7-2 and TRBJ2-3, reads GAGVSQSPSNKVTEKGKDVELRCDPISGHTALYWYRQSLGQGLEFLIYFQGNSAPDKSGLPSDRFSAERTGGSVSTLTIQRTQQEDSAVYLCASSLKRGGTDTQYFGPGTRLTVL.

The genes are TRBV5-4 and TRBJ1-1; D might be TRBD1 (5 bases). Germline CDR1 SGHNT, CDR2 YYREEE (reference sequence). This CDR3 has 13 amino acids. V shed 4 bases and J shed 1 base, with 8 bases lying between them. The CDR3 DNA is TGTGCCAGCAGCCTTACAGGGAACACTGAAGCTTTCTTT. Its translation: CASSLTGNTEAFF.

The chain has TRBV4-1 and TRBJ2-3; D remains unclear. The CDR3 runs to 13 residues. Germline values: CDR1 MGHRA, CDR2 YSYEKL. The V gene lost 1 base and the J gene lost 4 bases, with 6 bases spanning the gap. Here the CDR3 reads CASSQAGADTQYF. The CDR3, as DNA: TGCGCCAGCAGCCAAGCAGGTGCAGATACGCAGTATTTT.

The chain recombines TRBV29-1 with TRBJ2-7; D gene uncertain. The CDR3 has 13 amino acids. Trimming cost V 6 bases and J 1 base, with 13 bases left between them. Germline lookup yields CDR1 SQVTM and CDR2 ANQGSEA. CDR3 residues: CSVSLGISYEQYF. The CDR3 nucleotides are TGCAGCGTCAGCCTAGGAATATCCTACGAGCAGTACTTC.

The rearrangement joins TRBV5-4 to TRBJ2-1, with a weak D call TRBD2 (6 bases). The V and J ends lost 2 bases and 7 bases respectively, with 16 bases between them. Looked up from germline, CDR1 is SGHNT and CDR2 is YYREEE (reference sequence). This CDR3 contains 15 residues. CDR3 protein: CASSFGGSTGNEQFF. CDR3 bases: TGTGCCAGCAGCTTTGGGGGGTCTACGGGTAATGAGCAGTTCTTC.

This chain joins TRBV4-3 and TRBJ1-2; 7 positions match TRBD1. The CDR3 is 15 amino acids. The junction had 5 bases not matched to a gene; V was cut back by 0 bases and J by 4 bases. Germline values: CDR1 LGHNA, CDR2 YSLEER. CDR3 protein: CASSQDDRAPYGYTF. DNA for the CDR3: TGCGCCAGCAGCCAAGATGACAGGGCCCCCTATGGCTACACCTTC.

The chain combines TRBV18 with TRBJ2-7, with D tentatively TRBD1 (5 bases). The germline V and J ends were trimmed by 11 bases and 7 bases, with 12 bases remaining between them. Per the germline V gene, CDR1 is KGHSH and CDR2 is LQKENI. The CDR3 is 10 residues long. The CDR3 loop reads CAVLGDEQYF. Written as DNA, the CDR3 is TGTGCCGTGCTAGGGGATGAGCAGTACTTC.

The V and J genes are TRBV11-2 and TRBJ2-1, with D unresolved. V lost 1 base, J lost 1 base, and 8 bases lay in between. This CDR3 has 15 residues. In germline, CDR1 is SGHAT, CDR2 FQNNGV. The CDR3 is CASSLGGQSYNEQFF. Here the CDR3 DNA reads TGTGCCAGCAGCTTAGGAGGCCAATCCTACAATGAGCAGTTCTTC.

This rearrangement joins TRBV5-6 to TRBJ1-2; D is ambiguous. The CDR3 is made up of 15 amino acids. V was pared by 2 bases and J by 0 bases, with 11 bases between. Germline values: CDR1 SGHDT, CDR2 YYEEEE. CDR3 bases: TGTGCCAGCAGCTTTGAGGGTCTGGCTAACTATGGCTACACCTTC. As protein: CASSFEGLANYGYTF.

This rearrangement joins TRBV7-2 to TRBJ1-6; 9 positions agree with TRBD1. The germline V gene encodes CDR1 SGHTA and CDR2 FQGNSA. The CDR3 is 15 amino acids. Unmatched junction bases numbered 9, after V lost 5 bases and J lost 10 bases. In DNA, the CDR3 is TGTGCCAGCAGCGGCTTAACAGGGGGCGCCTCACCCCTCCACTTT. Its translation is CASSGLTGGASPLHF.

The V and J genes are TRBV27 and TRBJ2-5; unclear D gene. V lost 2 bases to trimming and J lost 6 bases, with 13 bases between them. Germline assignment: CDR1 MNHEY and CDR2 SMNVEV (reference sequence). CDR3 length equals 14 residues. CDR3 nucleotides: TGTGCCAGCAGTTTACACTCCCGCCTTCAGACCCAGTACTTC. This codes for CASSLHSRLQTQYF.

The chain uses TRBV3-1 (or the pseudogene TRBV3-2) and TRBJ1-2, with 7 nucleotides matching TRBD1. CDR3 size: 14 residues. Per the germline V gene, CDR1 is LGHDT and CDR2 is YNNKEL (reference sequence). V shed 0 bases, J shed 11 bases, and the junction held 9 bases outside the gene matches. Written as DNA, the CDR3 is TGTGCCAGCAGCCAAGACTGGCAGGGGGGCTGGTACACCTTC. This translates into CASSQDWQGGWYTF.

The chain recombines TRBV15 with TRBJ2-1; TRBD1 matches at 7 bases. This CDR3 is built from 16 residues. Germline lookup yields CDR1 LNHNV and CDR2 YYDKDF (reference sequence). J gave up 0 bases and V 0 bases, and 2 bases lay outside the gene matches. The CDR3 loop is CATSRDRDSSYNEQFF. CDR3 in DNA: TGTGCCACCAGCAGAGATCGGGACAGCTCCTACAATGAGCAGTTCTTC.

The gene calls are TRBV15 and TRBJ2-7, with a weak D call TRBD2 (5 bases). This CDR3 has 16 residues. The V gene's germline CDR1 is LNHNV and CDR2 YYDKDF (reference sequence). The V gene lost 1 base and the J gene lost 5 bases, with 18 bases spanning the gap. The CDR3 nucleotides read TGTGCCACCAGCAGAGGAGCTTCAGTTGCCGGGGACGAGCAGTACTTC. This encodes CATSRGASVAGDEQYF. Full variable domain (missing parts from reference TRBV15 and TRBJ2-7): DAMVIQNPRYQVTQFGKPVTLSCSQTLNHNVMYWYQQKSSQAPKLLFHYYDKDFNNEADTPDNFQSRRPNTSFCFLDIRSPGLGDTAMYLCATSRGASVAGDEQYFGPGTRLTVT.

The chain has TRBV19 and TRBJ1-6, with D unclear. V was clipped by 9 bases and J by 6 bases, with 21 bases between them. Germline CDR1 reads LNHDA; CDR2 reads SQIVND (reference sequence). The CDR3 is 16 residues long. CDR3 sequence reads: CASSRLSYSINSPLHF. The CDR3 DNA reads as TGTGCCAGCTCCCGGTTATCGTACTCGATTAATTCACCCCTCCACTTT.

The chain employs TRBV6-2 or TRBV6-3 and TRBJ1-4; D is unresolved. CDR1 is MNHEY, CDR2 SVGEGT, per germline. V was trimmed by 2 bases and J by 6 bases, leaving 13 bases between them. The CDR3 runs 15 residues. The CDR3 DNA reads TGTGCCAGCAGTTACGGATCCGGGTGGGATGAAAAACTGTTTTTT. As protein: CASSYGSGWDEKLFF.

The chain uses TRBV27 and TRBJ2-1, with D tentatively TRBD2 (6 bases). The CDR3 length is 15 residues. Germline CDR1 MNHEY, CDR2 SMNVEV (reference sequence). With 7 bases removed from V and 3 bases from J, the gap between germline ends came to 16 bases. The CDR3 spells CASNVRRGLYNEQFF. DNA of the CDR3: TGTGCCAGCAACGTAAGGAGGGGTCTCTACAATGAGCAGTTCTTC.

The chain employs TRBV9 and TRBJ2-3; D not resolved. CDR3 length: 13 residues. V lost 1 base to trimming and J lost 2 bases, with 5 bases between them. Per germline, CDR1 SGDLS and CDR2 YYNGEE. CDR3 in amino acids: CASSVLSTDTQYF. In nucleotides, the CDR3 is TGTGCCAGCAGCGTATTATCCACAGATACGCAGTATTTT.

This chain uses TRBV4-1 with TRBJ1-1, with D perhaps TRBD1 (6 bases). The CDR3 extends over 13 amino acids. Germline assignment: CDR1 MGHRA and CDR2 YSYEKL. V was shortened by 7 bases and J by 4 bases, with 13 bases between the two germline ends. The CDR3 coding sequence is TGCGCCAGCACGGACAGTGCTCGCACTGAAGCTTTCTTT. This sequence encodes CASTDSARTEAFF.